A single sample gave rise to the 14 T cell receptor beta chains below, sequenced in a study of CD8+CD57+ T cells in acquired aplastic anemia. Profiling that covered TCR beta VDJ and CDR3 relied on genomic DNA as its template. In TCRdb, the reads were re-called with MiXCR into one record per CDR3 protein. The sample holds 400,000 to 500,000 distinct CDR3 sequences; just under 70% are singletons and the top ten take under 5%. The sample was sorted CD4+, CD8+, or CD8+CD57+ T cells (not recorded which) from PBMCs. The receptors come from a human donor in good health, serving as a control.

In this sample, this clonotype turned up many times. V gene TRBV5-7 combines with J gene TRBJ2-7, with a tentative D call TRBD1 (6 bases). TRBV5-7 is marked as an open reading frame, function uncertain. The germline V and J ends were trimmed by 4 bases and 2 bases, with 19 bases remaining between them. The CDR3 has 16 residues. The CDR3 is CASSIRSTGIPYEQYF. The CDR3, as DNA: TGTGCCAGCAGCATTCGTTCGACAGGAATACCCTACGAGCAGTACTTC.

This chain connects TRBV7-3 to TRBJ1-2; a possible D gene is TRBD1 (5 bases). V lost 5 bases and J 11 bases, leaving 18 bases between the germline ends. Germline CDR1 and CDR2: SGHTA and FQGTGA. CDR3 length: 13 amino acids. Written as DNA, the CDR3 is TGTGCCAGCAGCCAGGGTCCGGGGTACGAGTACACCTTC. Translation: CASSQGPGYEYTF.

The chain couples TRBV11-2 to TRBJ1-1, with D maybe TRBD1 (5 bases). Trimming took 6 bases from V and 6 from J, leaving 14 bases between them. The CDR3 is 13 amino acids. CDR1 and CDR2 (germline): SGHAT, FQNNGV. The DNA of the CDR3 is TGTGCCAGCAGTGTAGAGGGGAAGCCTGAAGCTTTCTTT. It encodes CASSVEGKPEAFF.

The chain employs TRBV20-1 and TRBJ1-2; D is perhaps TRBD1 (6 bases). The CDR3 is 14 residues long. Germline V gene data show CDR1 as DFQATT and CDR2 as SNEGSKA (reference sequence). CDR3 loop: CSAEDRQVARGYTF. The CDR3 DNA is TGCAGCGCCGAGGATAGACAGGTAGCTAGAGGCTACACCTTC.

The chain recombines TRBV7-8 with TRBJ1-1; unclear D gene. Trimming left V 9 bases short and J 5 bases short, with 16 bases between. Germline CDR1 SGHVS, CDR2 FQNEAQ. The CDR3 sequence is 13 residues long. For the CDR3, the DNA is TGTGCCAGGTGCCCGGCGGGCAGAACTGAAGCTTTCTTT. Amino acids: CARCPAGRTEAFF.

V is TRBV6-2 or TRBV6-3 and J is TRBJ1-6; maybe TRBD1 (5 bases). Trimming took 0 bases from V and 8 from J, leaving 26 bases between them. Germline-derived CDR1 and CDR2 are MNHEY and SVGEGT. This CDR3 spans 20 amino acids. The CDR3 reads CASSYSSFSGTGEEDSPLHF. CDR3 sequence (DNA): TGTGCCAGCAGTTACTCGTCGTTTTCCGGGACGGGAGAGGAGGATTCACCCCTCCACTTT.

V gene TRBV7-2 combines with J gene TRBJ1-6, with D maybe TRBD1 (6 bases). The CDR3 totals 14 residues. Germline V gene data show CDR1 as SGHTA and CDR2 as FQGNSA. V was shortened by 5 bases and J by 10 bases, with 15 bases between the two germline ends. The CDR3 reads CASSTGGSGSPLHF. In nucleotides, the CDR3 is TGTGCCAGCAGCACTGGGGGCTCGGGGTCACCCCTCCACTTT.

This clonotype has ten or more counts. This chain joins TRBV12-3 or TRBV12-4 and TRBJ2-3; D might be TRBD1 (5 bases). Trimming took off 5 bases at V and 4 bases at J, with 10 bases between the two ends. CDR3 length equals 13 residues. The CDR3 loop reads CASSAGAPDTQYF. In DNA form, the CDR3 reads TGTGCCAGCAGTGCTGGGGCTCCAGATACGCAGTATTTT.

In its sample, this clonotype was seen many times. The CDR3 DNA sequence: TGTGCCAGCAGCTTAGGTGGTCCCTACTCTGGAAACACCATATATTTT. This encodes CASSLGGPYSGNTIYF. This rearrangement joins TRBV7-2 to TRBJ1-3, with no clear D. Trimming removed 1 base from V and 0 bases from J, with 10 bases in between. Germline assignment: CDR1 SGHTA and CDR2 FQGNSA. The CDR3 has 16 residues.

The genes are TRBV6-5 and TRBJ1-5; D is unresolved. From germline, CDR1 is MNHEY and CDR2 SVGAGI. Trimming took 7 bases from V and 3 from J, leaving 13 bases between them. This CDR3 spans 14 amino acids. The CDR3 bases are TGTGCCAGCACCGGGCAGAGAAACAATCAGCCCCAGCATTTT. Residues: CASTGQRNNQPQHF.

This clonotype showed up many times. The CDR3 loop reads CASTTRQRGNGYTF. CDR3 bases: TGTGCCAGCACCACACGACAGCGGGGCAATGGCTACACCTTC. The gene calls are TRBV12-3 or TRBV12-4 and TRBJ1-2, with D tentatively TRBD1 (5 bases). The CDR3 runs 14 residues. Trimming left V 7 bases short and J 6 bases short, with 18 bases between.

This sequence joins TRBV10-2 and TRBJ2-7; TRBD2 might be the D (6 bases). This CDR3 contains 15 residues. Germline CDR1 reads WSHSY; CDR2 reads SAAADI. V lost 4 bases to trimming and J lost 2 bases, with 15 bases between them. Here the CDR3 DNA reads TGCGCCAGCAGTGCGGGGACTGGCGGACCCTACGAGCAGTACTTC. Amino acids: CASSAGTGGPYEQYF.

This clonotype was recorded at least ten times. V usage is TRBV18 and J usage is TRBJ2-5; no clear D. The CDR3 contains 13 residues. The germline V gene has CDR1 KGHSH and CDR2 LQKENI. V was pared by 4 bases and J by 4 bases, with 10 bases between. The CDR3 protein is CASSLTSAETQYF. The DNA of the CDR3 is TGTGCCAGCTCACTAACATCAGCAGAGACCCAGTACTTC.

On this clonotype itself: This CDR3 fails to terminate in the conserved phenylalanine or tryptophan, so it likely reflects a read error. The DNA is omitted, as the CDR3 cannot be located on it reliably, and the CDR3 follows TCRdb's listing. The V call is TRBV7-8, the J call TRBJ2-2; the table calls TRBD1, which could not be checked here. The CDR3 extends over 13 residues, inclusive of both ends. Germline V gene sequence: CDR1 SGHVS, CDR2 FQNEAQ. The CDR3 sequence: CASSLEGALLYFG.